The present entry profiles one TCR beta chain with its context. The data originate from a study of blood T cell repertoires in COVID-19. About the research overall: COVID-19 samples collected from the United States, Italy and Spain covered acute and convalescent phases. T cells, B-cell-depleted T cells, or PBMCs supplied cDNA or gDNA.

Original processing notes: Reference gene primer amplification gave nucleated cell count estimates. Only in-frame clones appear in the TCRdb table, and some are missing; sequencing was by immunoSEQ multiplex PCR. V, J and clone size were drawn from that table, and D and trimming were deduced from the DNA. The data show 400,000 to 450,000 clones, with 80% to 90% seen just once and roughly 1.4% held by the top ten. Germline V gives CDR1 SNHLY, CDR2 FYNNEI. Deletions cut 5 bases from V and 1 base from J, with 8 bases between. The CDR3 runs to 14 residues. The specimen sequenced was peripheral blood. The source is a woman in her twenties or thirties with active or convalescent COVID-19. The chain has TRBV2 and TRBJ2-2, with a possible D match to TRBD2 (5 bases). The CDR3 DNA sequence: TGTGCCAGCAGTCCGGGATGGAACACCGGGGAGCTGTTTTTT. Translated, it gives CASSPGWNTGELFF.